A selection of T cell receptor beta chains follows, all from one sample in a study of blood T cell repertoires in COVID-19. Clones were read by immunoSEQ multiplex PCR, and TCRdb kept only the in-frame ones, dropping some. The table includes around 300,000 clones, 85% to 90% detected once. Sequencing used peripheral blood. The receptors originated from a woman in her 40s with acute or convalescent COVID-19. Each CDR3 is given with its conserved first and last residue. The order of the fields is CDR3 protein, J gene, V gene.

CDR3: CATSRVGQVNYGYTF
J: TRBJ1-2
V: TRBV15

CDR3: CASSQVDRFKLFF
J: TRBJ1-4
V: TRBV14

CDR3: CASSEQGARNTIYF
J: TRBJ1-3
V: TRBV2

CDR3: CASSPIPGGTGNTIYF
J: TRBJ1-3
V: TRBV7-2

CDR3: CASSLGEAPQETQYF
J: TRBJ2-5
V: TRBV5-8

CDR3: CASSIPIRGGGYTF
J: TRBJ1-2
V: TRBV19

CDR3: CASSPRTGWRLYGYTF
J: TRBJ1-2
V: TRBV27

CDR3: CASSLVAGGTEAFF
J: TRBJ1-1
V: TRBV5-6

CDR3: CASSPWTSGGFSTDTQYF
J: TRBJ2-3
V: TRBV3-1/TRBV3-2

CDR3: CASRPRGALHYNEQFF
J: TRBJ2-1
V: TRBV2

CDR3: CASSPRTGNSPLHF
J: TRBJ1-6
V: TRBV9

CDR3: CASRIAGTSGGTQYF
J: TRBJ2-3
V: TRBV7-2

CDR3: CASNSGTDLGNTIYF
J: TRBJ1-3
V: TRBV5-1

CDR3: CASSLRGGAGPEAFF
J: TRBJ1-1
V: TRBV9

CDR3: CAISESGPIYGYTF
J: TRBJ1-2
V: TRBV10-3

CDR3: CASSVRGGQGSAEQFF
J: TRBJ2-1
V: TRBV9

CDR3: CASSLRRDSSYNEQFF
J: TRBJ2-1
V: TRBV7-9

CDR3: CASSLTPGASTDTQYF
J: TRBJ2-3
V: TRBV5-4

CDR3: CASSLTRPGGSSPLHF
J: TRBJ1-6
V: TRBV7-3

CDR3: CASSLGGLAQETQYF
J: TRBJ2-5
V: TRBV5-8